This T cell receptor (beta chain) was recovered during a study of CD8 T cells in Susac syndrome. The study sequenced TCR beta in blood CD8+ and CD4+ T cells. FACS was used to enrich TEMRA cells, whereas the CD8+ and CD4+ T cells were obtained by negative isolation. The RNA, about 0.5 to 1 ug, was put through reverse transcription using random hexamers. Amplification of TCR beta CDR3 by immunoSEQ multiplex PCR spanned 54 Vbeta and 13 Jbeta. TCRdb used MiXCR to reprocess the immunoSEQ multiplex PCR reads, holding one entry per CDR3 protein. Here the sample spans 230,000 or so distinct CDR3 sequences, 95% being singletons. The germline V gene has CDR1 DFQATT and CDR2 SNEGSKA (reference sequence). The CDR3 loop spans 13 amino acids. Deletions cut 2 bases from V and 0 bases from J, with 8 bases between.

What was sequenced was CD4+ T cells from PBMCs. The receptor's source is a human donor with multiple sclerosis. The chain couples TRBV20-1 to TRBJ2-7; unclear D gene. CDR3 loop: CSARPHYSYEQYF. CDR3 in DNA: TGCAGTGCTAGACCACACTACTCCTACGAGCAGTACTTC.